Below, 2 T cell receptor beta chains from the same sample are listed, as sequenced in a study of T cells after yellow fever vaccination. TCRdb independently ran MiXCR on the 5' RACE reads; one entry per CDR3 protein. This sample has more than 95,000 distinct CDR3 sequences, with around 9.8% found just once. Specimen: CD8+ T cells sorted from PBMCs, collected on the day of the yellow fever booster vaccination. These receptors all come from a young man who received the YFV17D yellow fever vaccine.

This clonotype was detected a few times. The J gene is TRBJ2-2, the V gene TRBV3-1; D may be TRBD1 (5 bases). Trimming removed 0 bases at V and 4 bases at J, with 9 bases between. Germline loops: CDR1 LGHDT, CDR2 YNNKEL (reference sequence). This CDR3 has 15 amino acids. CDR3: CASSQDSQGTGELFF. CDR3 bases: TGTGCCAGCAGCCAAGATAGCCAGGGCACCGGGGAGCTGTTTTTT. The whole variable domain, remainder taken from reference TRBV3-1 and TRBJ2-2, is DTAVSQTPKYLVTQMGNDKSIKCEQNLGHDTMYWYKQDSKKFLKIMFSYNNKELIINETVPNRFSPKSPDKAHLNLHINSLELGDSAVYFCASSQDSQGTGELFFGEGSRLTVL.

This sequence joins TRBV6-6 and TRBJ1-2; D ambiguous. Germline CDR1 is MNHNY and CDR2 is SVGAGI (reference sequence). CDR3 length: 13 residues. V lost 6 bases to trimming and J lost 6 bases, with 14 bases between them. CDR3 loop: CASSRDVPHGYTF. The DNA for the CDR3 is TGTGCCAGCAGCCGAGACGTTCCCCATGGCTACACCTTC.